This T cell receptor beta chain was recorded in a study of beta chain features in type 1 diabetes. Findings and caveats of the study: When cDNA is sequenced, cells with high TCR expression could be over-represented. Within each of all four CD4+ subsets, Type 1 diabetes patients had TCRB CDR3s that were moderately but significantly shorter.

Remarks on this clone: Its antigen is still unknown.

The CDR3 is 15 residues long. Germline V gene sequence: CDR1 SGHKS, CDR2 YYEKEE (reference sequence). V was pared by 5 bases and J by 0 bases, with 14 bases between. Expressed TCRB transcripts were sequenced because the isolated RNA had all been reverse transcribed beforehand. The repertoire was sequenced with immunoSEQ multiplex PCR; TCRdb's copy has only in-frame clones and lacks some. The data hold fewer than 450,000 clones, with 13% observed a single time. Sorted cells reached over 98% purity in every population. The sample comprised naive CD4+ T cells from blood. This receptor was taken from a woman under 30 with type 1 diabetes. The chain has TRBV5-5 and TRBJ2-5; weak D call: TRBD1 (5 bases). The DNA for the CDR3 is TGTGCCAGCAGTTTTTTACAGGTTTACCAAGAGACCCAGTACTTC. It is translated as CASSFLQVYQETQYF.